This TCR beta chain was sequenced in a study of identical twins. Deletions cut 3 bases from V and 0 bases from J, with 9 bases between. This CDR3 region has 15 residues. In its sample, this clonotype was seen many times. What it binds is unknown. Broader study findings: Insertions were reduced in abundant cord blood beta clonotypes but not in memory repertoires.

A template switching step contributed a universal primer site, while unique molecular identifiers were present in the cDNA. In TCRdb, the 5' RACE reads were re-called with MiXCR into one record per CDR3 protein. The sample has roughly 690,000 distinct CDR3 sequences, roughly 6% seen once. The sequenced sample was naive T cells sorted from blood. The chain links TRBV12-3 or TRBV12-4 to TRBJ2-4; no definite D call. This TCR derives from a man between 18 and 35 years old in good health. This chain's CDR3 is CASSLGGLAKNIQYF. DNA for the CDR3: TGTGCCAGCAGTTTGGGCGGTTTAGCCAAAAACATTCAGTACTTC.